These 31 T cell receptor beta chains were all obtained from the same sample, sequenced in a study of CD8 T cells in ankylosing spondylitis. TCRdb independently ran MiXCR on the 5' RACE reads; one entry per CDR3 protein. This sample yields about 250,000 distinct CDR3 sequences, of which roughly a tenth are seen a single time; about 2.5% belongs to the top ten. Sequenced material: blood, either unsorted or a sorted T cell fraction (not recorded which). These receptors originate from a male donor with ankylosing spondylitis or in good health (not recorded which).

This clonotype showed up many times. This rearrangement joins TRBV5-5 to TRBJ2-1; D may be TRBD2 (6 bases). Trimming shortened V by 7 bases and J by 4 bases, and 15 bases separated the two germline ends. Germline V gene lookup returns CDR1 SGHKS and CDR2 YYEKEE (reference sequence). The CDR3 spans 14 residues. CDR3: CASAPGGPYNEQFF. CDR3 nucleotide sequence: TGTGCCAGCGCCCCCGGGGGTCCGTACAATGAGCAGTTCTTC.

The CDR3 DNA reads TGTGCCAGCAGCCGGAGACAGGGTGGGACTAATGAAAAACTGTTTTTT. This encodes CASSRRQGGTNEKLFF. The rearrangement links TRBV7-8 to TRBJ1-4; 7 bases match TRBD1. In germline, CDR1 is SGHVS, CDR2 FQNEAQ. The CDR3 length is 16 residues. V dropped 5 bases and J dropped 2; count of bases not matched to a gene: 8.

This clonotype was seen repeatedly, ten times or more. The chain joins TRBV3-1 to TRBJ2-7; D may be TRBD1 (5 bases). CDR1 and CDR2 from the germline V gene are LGHDT and YNNKEL (reference sequence). The CDR3 spans 15 residues. V lost 4 bases, J lost 0 bases, and 13 bases lay in between. The CDR3, as DNA: TGTGCCAGCAGCCGACAGAGCCTCAGCTCCTACGAGCAGTACTTC. It codes for CASSRQSLSSYEQYF.

The rearrangement links TRBV12-3 or TRBV12-4 to TRBJ2-2; D is unclear. The CDR3 is 15 residues long. Trimming left V 1 base short and J 2 bases short, with 8 bases between. The CDR3 DNA is TGTGCCAGCAGTTTAGGCCCGGAAAACACCGGGGAGCTGTTTTTT. It translates to CASSLGPENTGELFF.

This clonotype was seen repeatedly, ten times or more. The rearrangement links TRBV15 to TRBJ1-1; the D is unclear. This CDR3 region has 13 residues. V was cut by 5 bases and J by 0 bases, with 7 bases left in between. Germline V lookup: CDR1 LNHNV, CDR2 YYDKDF (reference sequence). CDR3 nucleotides: TGTGCCACCAGCGGGCTACTGAACACTGAAGCTTTCTTT. Residues: CATSGLLNTEAFF. The variable domain in full, with the rest retrieved from reference TRBV15 and TRBJ1-1, is DAMVIQNPRYQVTQFGKPVTLSCSQTLNHNVMYWYQQKSSQAPKLLFHYYDKDFNNEADTPDNFQSRRPNTSFCFLDIRSPGLGDTAMYLCATSGLLNTEAFFGQGTRLTVV.

This clonotype was detected ten times or more. The rearrangement joins TRBV6-1 to TRBJ1-3; 8 bases are a match to TRBD1. The germline V gene encodes CDR1 MNHNS and CDR2 SASEGT. The trim removed 9 bases at V and 7 bases at J, leaving 8 bases unmatched. The CDR3 covers 13 residues. This CDR3 reads CASLVNRGNTIYF. The CDR3 DNA is TGTGCCAGTCTCGTAAACAGGGGGAACACCATATATTTT.

This clonotype appeared a few times. The V call is TRBV20-1, the J call TRBJ2-1; tentatively, D is TRBD1 (6 bases). V lost 5 bases and J 7 bases, leaving 18 bases between the germline ends. The length of the CDR3 is 14 residues. Looked up from germline, CDR1 is DFQATT and CDR2 is SNEGSKA (reference sequence). CDR3 in DNA: TGCAGTGCTCTCAAGGGGACAAGCGAAAATGAGCAGTTCTTC. Translating gives CSALKGTSENEQFF.

At least ten counts were recorded for this clonotype. The chain has TRBV3-1 and TRBJ2-7, with 8 nucleotides matching TRBD2. Germline CDR1 and CDR2: LGHDT and YNNKEL (reference sequence). The CDR3 totals 16 residues. Trimming removed 0 bases from V and 3 bases from J; junction bases left unmatched: 7. The CDR3 loop reads CASSQDSTSGFYEQYF. DNA for the CDR3: TGTGCCAGCAGCCAAGATTCCACTAGCGGATTCTACGAGCAGTACTTC.

On this clonotype itself: This may come from a read error, since a much larger clone is one base off. The chain employs TRBV3-1 and TRBJ2-3; D remains ambiguous. Germline CDR1 LGHDT, CDR2 YNNKEL (reference sequence). This CDR3 comprises 15 residues. CDR3 sequence: CVSSQVTFEIDTQYF. The DNA of the CDR3 is TGTGTCAGCAGCCAAGTAACTTTCGAGATTGATACGCAGTATTTT.

Worth noting for this clonotype: This may come from a read error, since a much larger clone is one base off. The rearrangement uses TRBV24-1 and TRBJ2-2; D is unclear. The germline gives CDR1 KGHDR, CDR2 SFDVKD. This CDR3 region has 12 residues. This chain's CDR3 is CVTVSASGELFF. CDR3 sequence (DNA): TGTGTCACCGTATCAGCCTCCGGGGAGCTGTTTTTT.

There are many counts of this clonotype. This chain connects TRBV5-1 to TRBJ2-3, with 7 bases aligning to TRBD2. Per the germline V gene, CDR1 is SGHRS and CDR2 is YFSETQ. The CDR3 length is 17 residues. Unmatched junction bases numbered 8, after V lost 0 bases and J lost 1 base. The CDR3 loop reads CASSLATSVSRTDTQYF. The CDR3 coding sequence is TGCGCCAGCAGCTTGGCTACTAGCGTTTCGCGCACAGATACGCAGTATTTT.

The table lists this clonotype with many counts. The chain carries TRBV12-5 and TRBJ2-4; 8 bases match TRBD2. The CDR3 loop spans 14 amino acids. Germline V gives CDR1 LGHNT, CDR2 FRNRAP. V trimming: 1 base; J trimming: 7 bases; junction bases outside the gene matches: 3. For the CDR3, the DNA is TGTGCTAGTGGTTTGGCCGGACTAGCCAACATTCAGTACTTC. As protein: CASGLAGLANIQYF.

The V gene is TRBV6-2 or TRBV6-3, the J gene TRBJ1-5, with 11 positions matching TRBD1. Germline V gene data show CDR1 as MNHEY and CDR2 as SVGEGT. The CDR3 is made up of 17 amino acids. The V gene end was trimmed by 5 bases and the J gene end by 1 base; junction bases not matched to a gene: 7. For the CDR3, the DNA is TGTGCCAGCAGTCCAAGGACAGGGGGCAGAAGCAATCAGCCCCAGCATTTT. This sequence encodes CASSPRTGGRSNQPQHF.

There are many counts of this clonotype. The chain links TRBV6-1 to TRBJ2-3; maybe TRBD1 (5 bases). Per germline, CDR1 MNHNS and CDR2 SASEGT. The CDR3 consists of 13 residues. The V and J ends lost 10 bases and 4 bases respectively, with 15 bases between them. In DNA form, the CDR3 reads TGTGCCATTGACACGCAGGGCTCAGATACGCAGTATTTT. Its translation is CAIDTQGSDTQYF.

This clonotype was counted many times. This chain connects TRBV12-3 or TRBV12-4 to TRBJ2-7; TRBD2 might be the D (6 bases). The length of the CDR3 is 17 residues. V lost 5 bases and J lost 6, with 26 bases in between. The CDR3: CASSQGGGAAWTGEQYF. For the CDR3, the DNA is TGTGCCAGCAGTCAAGGAGGAGGGGCAGCTTGGACGGGCGAGCAGTACTTC.

This clonotype was counted at least ten times. The chain is built from TRBV7-8 and TRBJ1-5; TRBD1 is a possible D gene (5 bases). V gave up 5 bases and J gave up 0 bases, with 14 bases separating them. The CDR3 consists of 16 residues. Per germline, CDR1 SGHVS and CDR2 FQNEAQ. CDR3 coding DNA: TGTGCCAGCAGCGGGGGGACGCCCCATAGCAATCAGCCCCAGCATTTT. It codes for CASSGGTPHSNQPQHF.

In its sample, this clonotype was seen many times. The chain couples TRBV5-1 to TRBJ2-7; weak D call: TRBD1 (5 bases). V lost 1 base to trimming and J lost 2 bases, with 10 bases between them. Germline CDR1 SGHRS, CDR2 YFSETQ. The length of the CDR3 is 14 residues. CDR3 protein: CASSLLQGAYEQYF. Here the CDR3 DNA reads TGCGCCAGCAGCTTGCTTCAGGGTGCCTACGAGCAGTACTTC.

This clonotype was recorded many times. The chain joins TRBV6-1 to TRBJ2-2; no clear D. CDR3 size: 13 residues. Germline values: CDR1 MNHNS, CDR2 SASEGT. V lost 6 bases and J lost 6, with 11 bases in between. DNA for the CDR3: TGTGCCAGCAGCCCCGCAAAGGCCGGGGAGCTGTTTTTT. This encodes CASSPAKAGELFF.

This clonotype was seen repeatedly, ten times or more. The CDR3 nucleotides are TGCAGTACGATTGGGGCGGCTAATGAAAAACTGTTTTTT. Encoded protein: CSTIGAANEKLFF. This chain connects TRBV20-1 to TRBJ1-4, with a weak D call TRBD1 (5 bases). Per germline, CDR1 DFQATT and CDR2 SNEGSKA (reference sequence). V was clipped by 8 bases and J by 3 bases, with 13 bases between them. This CDR3 is 13 amino acids long.

This clonotype was picked up many times. The chain's CDR3 is CASSRDGNQETQYF. DNA for the CDR3: TGTGCCAGCAGCCGAGACGGAAACCAAGAGACCCAGTACTTC. This chain joins TRBV7-9 and TRBJ2-5; D not resolved. CDR1 and CDR2 from the germline V gene are SEHNR and FQNEAQ (reference sequence). Between the trimmed V and J ends, which lost 5 bases and 0 bases, there was a span of 10 bases. The CDR3 runs 14 residues.

The chain joins TRBV5-1 to TRBJ1-4; 7 bases are a match to TRBD1. The V segment lost 4 bases and the J segment 4 bases; nucleotides outside the gene matches: 7. In germline, CDR1 is SGHRS, CDR2 YFSETQ. This CDR3 has 15 residues. DNA for the CDR3: TGCGCCAGCAGCGTGGGGGACAGAGATAATGAAAAACTGTTTTTT. It encodes CASSVGDRDNEKLFF.

The sample holds many counts of this clonotype. The chain couples TRBV3-1 to TRBJ1-3, with D uncertain. Germline loops: CDR1 LGHDT, CDR2 YNNKEL (reference sequence). Trimming removed 0 bases from V and 0 bases from J, with 6 bases in between. This CDR3 is built from 15 residues. CDR3: CASSQERSSGNTIYF. DNA of the CDR3: TGTGCCAGCAGCCAAGAACGGAGCTCTGGAAACACCATATATTTT. The whole variable domain, remainder taken from reference TRBV3-1 and TRBJ1-3, is DTAVSQTPKYLVTQMGNDKSIKCEQNLGHDTMYWYKQDSKKFLKIMFSYNNKELIINETVPNRFSPKSPDKAHLNLHINSLELGDSAVYFCASSQERSSGNTIYFGEGSWLTVV.

The sample holds many counts of this clonotype. J is TRBJ2-5 and V is TRBV29-1; a weak D match, TRBD1 (6 bases). The CDR3 sequence is 16 residues long. The ends were cut back, 7 bases at V and 4 bases at J, with 25 bases in the middle. Germline CDR1 reads SQVTM; CDR2 reads ANQGSEA. CDR3 coding DNA: TGCAGCGCCGCCCCGAACACAGGGTCCCGTCTAGAGACCCAGTACTTC. It translates to CSAAPNTGSRLETQYF.

This clonotype has ten or more counts. The CDR3 DNA sequence: TGTGCCATCAGTGGGGGGACAGTCAATCAGCCCCAGCATTTT. Its protein product is CAISGGTVNQPQHF. V usage is TRBV10-3 and J usage is TRBJ1-5; 7 positions match TRBD1. CDR1 ENHRY and CDR2 SYGVKD come from the germline V gene. CDR3 length equals 14 residues. V shed 4 bases, J shed 3 bases, and the junction held 3 bases outside the gene matches.

This clonotype was picked up many times. The chain links TRBV30 to TRBJ2-6; D is ambiguous. Germline V gene lookup returns CDR1 GTSNPN and CDR2 SVGIG (reference sequence). There are 13 residues in the CDR3. Deletions cut 3 bases from V and 0 bases from J, with 3 bases between. The CDR3 region has the DNA TGTGCCTGGAGATTCTCTGGGGCCAACGTCCTGACTTTC. Protein product: CAWRFSGANVLTF.

Many counts were recorded for this clonotype. This chain uses TRBV5-1 with TRBJ2-5; tentative D call: TRBD1 (6 bases). The CDR3 is 16 amino acids. CDR1 and CDR2 (germline): SGHRS, YFSETQ. The V gene lost 3 bases and the J gene lost 3 bases, with 18 bases spanning the gap. CDR3 bases: TGCGCCAGCAGCTCCGAACTGACAGGTTTAGAAGAGACCCAGTACTTC. It yields the protein CASSSELTGLEETQYF.

This clonotype was seen ten or more times. The chain couples TRBV12-3 or TRBV12-4 to TRBJ2-3; 7 bases match TRBD1. This CDR3 spans 15 amino acids. V lost 6 bases and J lost 4; bases outside the gene matches: 10. The CDR3 sequence is CASSPEGAGADTQYF. The CDR3 DNA follows: TGTGCCAGCAGCCCAGAGGGGGCAGGGGCAGATACGCAGTATTTT.

The sample holds many counts of this clonotype. This chain links TRBV5-1 with TRBJ1-2, with TRBD1 matching 9 bases. Trimming took 2 bases from V and 3 from J; bases not matched to a gene: 5. Looked up from germline, CDR1 is SGHRS and CDR2 is YFSETQ. This CDR3 is built from 15 residues. This CDR3 reads CASSFSTGGDYGYTF. DNA of the CDR3: TGCGCCAGCAGCTTCAGCACAGGGGGCGACTATGGCTACACCTTC.

This clonotype was seen many times. V and J are TRBV29-1 and TRBJ1-5, with a tentative D call TRBD1 (6 bases). V was clipped by 6 bases and J by 4 bases, with 10 bases between them. Germline values: CDR1 SQVTM, CDR2 ANQGSEA. This CDR3 comprises 12 residues. The CDR3 loop reads CSVGASNQPQHF. In DNA, the CDR3 is TGCAGCGTGGGGGCATCGAATCAGCCCCAGCATTTT.

CDR3 nucleotide sequence: TGCGCCAGCAGCCAAGATGGAGACAGCCGAATTACCTACGAGCAGTACTTC. Protein sequence: CASSQDGDSRITYEQYF. This chain joins TRBV4-1 and TRBJ2-7, with a tentative D call TRBD1 (5 bases). Trimming shortened V by 0 bases and J by 2 bases, and 17 bases separated the two germline ends. This CDR3 has 17 amino acids. Germline CDR1 and CDR2: MGHRA and YSYEKL.

There are many counts of this clonotype. This sequence joins TRBV6-1 and TRBJ2-1; 8 nucleotides align to TRBD2. The CDR3 is 15 residues long. Looked up from germline, CDR1 is MNHNS and CDR2 is SASEGT. After removal of 6 bases from V and 5 bases from J, the junction contained 9 bases not matched to a gene. For the CDR3, the DNA is TGTGCCAGCAGAGCCGGGACTAGAGGGGACAATGAGCAGTTCTTC. As protein: CASRAGTRGDNEQFF.